Below are 29 T cell receptor beta chains sequenced from a single sample in a study of molecular identifiers for immune sequencing clone quantification. TCRdb called the PCR reads again in MiXCR, with one record for every CDR3 protein. The sample yields about 320,000 distinct CDR3 sequences, over 20% seen once. What was sequenced was naive CD8+ T cells from blood, with Jurkat cell RNA spiked in. The subset is: FACS-sorted CD8+CD4-CCR7+CD45RA+ naive T cells. The receptor set was obtained from a human donor in good health. Some libraries in this study had Jurkat cell RNA spiked in.

This clonotype was recorded at least ten times. This sequence joins TRBV12-3 or TRBV12-4 and TRBJ1-3; D ambiguous. The CDR3 is 12 residues long. V was pared by 5 bases and J by 7 bases, with 9 bases between. This CDR3 is CASSGTANTIYF. As DNA, the CDR3 is TGTGCCAGCAGTGGAACGGCGAACACCATATATTTT.

This clonotype was detected only a few times. The gene calls are TRBV20-1 and TRBJ2-3, with D hard to call. The V and J ends lost 0 bases and 0 bases respectively, with 7 bases between them. This CDR3 spans 14 amino acids. CDR1 DFQATT and CDR2 SNEGSKA come from the germline V gene (reference sequence). This CDR3 is CSARDESSTDTQYF. As DNA, the CDR3 is TGCAGTGCTAGAGATGAGTCTAGCACAGATACGCAGTATTTT.

This clonotype was seen at least ten times. V is TRBV3-1 and J is TRBJ2-7; no reliable D call. The V gene lost 1 base and the J gene lost 2 bases, with 9 bases spanning the gap. Germline V gene data show CDR1 as LGHDT and CDR2 as YNNKEL (reference sequence). CDR3 length equals 14 residues. CDR3 sequence (DNA): TGTGCCAGCAGCCAAGGGGAAAGGACCTACGAGCAGTACTTC. Translated, it gives CASSQGERTYEQYF.

V and J are TRBV4-3 and TRBJ2-7; no clear D gene. CDR3 size: 14 residues. Trimming left V 0 bases short and J 3 bases short, with 9 bases between. Germline values: CDR1 LGHNA, CDR2 YSLEER. CDR3 sequence reads: CASSQDRGNYEQYF. CDR3 nucleotide sequence: TGCGCCAGCAGCCAAGATAGAGGTAACTACGAGCAGTACTTC.

This clonotype was seen more than once but under ten times. The rearrangement links TRBV4-1 to TRBJ1-5, with a possible D match to TRBD1 (5 bases). CDR3 length: 15 amino acids. Germline V gene sequence: CDR1 MGHRA, CDR2 YSYEKL. The ends were cut back, 1 base at V and 6 bases at J, with 13 bases in the middle. In nucleotides, the CDR3 is TGCGCCAGCAGCCAAGGAAGGGGTTCGGGTCAGCCCCAGCATTTT. Its protein product is CASSQGRGSGQPQHF.

A remark on this clonotype: It may be a read error: a sequence one base away is much more abundant. The rearrangement uses TRBV7-9 and TRBJ1-6; D may be TRBD1 (6 bases). There are 13 residues in the CDR3. Germline V lookup: CDR1 SEHNR, CDR2 FQNEAQ (reference sequence). CDR3 amino acids: CASSLLGQSPFHF. CDR3 bases: TGTGCCAGCAGCTTATTGGGACAATCACCCTTCCACTTT.

This clonotype has at least ten counts. The gene calls are TRBV7-9 and TRBJ2-2, with D uncertain. Trimming stripped 3 bases from V and 5 bases from J, with 7 bases between. Looked up from germline, CDR1 is SEHNR and CDR2 is FQNEAQ (reference sequence). This CDR3 spans 13 amino acids. CDR3 in DNA: TGTGCCAGCAGCTTCTACAAAACCGGGGAGCTGTTTTTT. Protein sequence: CASSFYKTGELFF.

This clonotype occurred many times. The gene calls are TRBV4-3 and TRBJ2-7; weak D call: TRBD1 (6 bases). Trimming cost V 2 bases and J 0 bases, with 17 bases left between them. The V gene's germline CDR1 is LGHNA and CDR2 YSLEER. This CDR3 has 17 residues. The CDR3 loop reads CASSQRPRQVLSYEQYF. CDR3 DNA sequence: TGCGCCAGCAGCCAACGTCCGCGACAGGTACTCTCCTACGAGCAGTACTTC.

With respect to this clonotype: A much larger clone lies one base from this, so it may be a read error. The rearrangement links TRBV20-1 to TRBJ2-7, with TRBD1 as a possible D gene (5 bases). The CDR3 runs to 13 residues. The V gene's germline CDR1 is DFQATT and CDR2 SNEGSKA (reference sequence). The CDR3 region is CSASQGSAYEQCF. Written as DNA, the CDR3 is TGCAGTGCTAGTCAGGGAAGTGCCTACGAGCAGTGCTTC.

To note about this clonotype: This clone may be a read error of a much larger clone one base away. The chain recombines TRBV2 with TRBJ1-1; D is uncertain. V shed 2 bases and J shed 4 bases, with 14 bases lying between them. Germline CDR1 reads SNHLY; CDR2 reads FYNNEI. The CDR3 sequence is 15 residues long. CDR3 amino acids: CASSEHGSGGTEAFF. The CDR3 nucleotides read TGTGCCAGCAGTGAACATGGGAGCGGTGGCACTGAAGCTTTCTTT. Using reference TRBV2 and TRBJ1-1 for the parts outside the CDR3, the full variable domain is EPEVTQTPSHQVTQMGQEVILRCVPISNHLYFYWYRQILGQKVEFLVSFYNNEISEKSEIFDDQFSVERPDGSNFTLKIRSTKLEDSAMYFCASSEHGSGGTEAFFGQGTRLTVV.

The rearrangement links TRBV7-6 to TRBJ2-1, with 9 bases identical to TRBD2. CDR1 SGHVS and CDR2 FNYEAQ come from the germline V gene. CDR3 length equals 15 residues. Trimming took 2 bases from V and 5 from J; bases not matched to a gene: 4. CDR3 loop: CASSLSRGGDNEQFF. CDR3 bases: TGTGCCAGCAGCTTATCACGCGGGGGGGACAATGAGCAGTTCTTC.

Worth noting for this clonotype: A much larger clone lies a single base off, so this may be a read error. Because it lacks the conserved phenylalanine or tryptophan at the end, this CDR3 is likely a read error. This rearrangement joins TRBV4-1 to TRBJ2-5; D gene uncertain. The CDR3 covers 15 residues. V gave up 0 bases and J gave up 0 bases, with 8 bases separating them. Germline CDR1 and CDR2: MGHRA and YSYEKL. This CDR3 is CASSQDRADQETQYV. Written as DNA, the CDR3 is TGCGCCAGCAGCCAAGATCGGGCAGACCAAGAGACCCAGTACGTC.

As concerns this clonotype: Just one base apart from a much larger clone, this may be a read error. CDR3 sequence: CASSSLRGDEQHF. CDR3 nucleotide sequence: TGTGCCAGCAGCTCACTCAGGGGGGACGAGCAGCACTTC. The chain combines TRBV7-8 with TRBJ2-7; D may be TRBD1 (7 bases). The CDR3 spans 13 residues. Per the germline V gene, CDR1 is SGHVS and CDR2 is FQNEAQ. Based on the CDR3 plus reference TRBV7-8 and TRBJ2-7, the full variable domain is GAGVSQSPRYKVAKRGQDVALRCDPISGHVSLFWYQQALGQGPEFLTYFQNEAQLDKSGLPSDRFFAERPEGSVSTLKIQRTQQEDSAVYLCASSSLRGDEQHFGPGTRLTVT.

This clonotype was counted at least ten times. The genes are TRBV12-3 or TRBV12-4 and TRBJ1-4, with TRBD1 matching 7 bases. The V gene end was trimmed by 7 bases and the J gene end by 3 bases; junction bases not matched to a gene: 11. This CDR3 has 16 residues. CDR3 loop: CASTTTGAASNEKLFF. For the CDR3, the DNA is TGTGCCAGCACCACCACAGGGGCTGCTTCTAATGAAAAACTGTTTTTT.

The sample holds many counts of this clonotype. The chain joins TRBV12-3 or TRBV12-4 to TRBJ1-1; D is unresolved. The V and J ends lost 10 bases and 0 bases respectively, with 15 bases between them. The CDR3 covers 14 residues. The CDR3 DNA sequence: TGTGCCAACCCGCGCGAGCCGATGAACACTGAAGCTTTCTTT. Translated, it gives CANPREPMNTEAFF.

At least ten counts were recorded for this clonotype. The chain uses TRBV27 and TRBJ1-2, with D unresolved. The CDR3 length is 13 residues. Germline V gives CDR1 MNHEY, CDR2 SMNVEV (reference sequence). V was clipped by 3 bases and J by 5 bases, with 10 bases between them. CDR3 bases: TGTGCCAGCAGTTTGTCAGGAAATTATGGCTACACCTTC. Translated, it gives CASSLSGNYGYTF.

This clonotype was counted many times. This rearrangement joins TRBV20-1 to TRBJ1-3; no firm D call. The CDR3 loop spans 15 amino acids. The ends were cut back, 6 bases at V and 0 bases at J, with 15 bases in the middle. The germline V gene encodes CDR1 DFQATT and CDR2 SNEGSKA (reference sequence). Here the CDR3 DNA reads TGCAGTGCCCGACCGGGCCTCAGCTCTGGAAACACCATATATTTT. Its protein is CSARPGLSSGNTIYF.

The rearrangement links TRBV5-1 to TRBJ2-1; TRBD2 matches at 11 bases. V dropped 4 bases and J dropped 0; count of bases not matched to a gene: 3. Germline V lookup: CDR1 SGHRS, CDR2 YFSETQ. The CDR3 covers 16 residues. The CDR3 DNA follows: TGCGCCAGCAGCGAGGGACTAGCGGTCTCCTACAATGAGCAGTTCTTC. Translated: CASSEGLAVSYNEQFF.

V usage is TRBV15 and J usage is TRBJ2-5; D not resolved. The CDR3 runs to 17 residues. With 4 bases removed from V and 0 bases from J, the gap between germline ends came to 18 bases. Germline V gene data show CDR1 as LNHNV and CDR2 as YYDKDF (reference sequence). The CDR3 DNA reads TGTGCCACCAGCATCCACAGTTTGCCGAGCGACCAAGAGACCCAGTACTTC. This sequence encodes CATSIHSLPSDQETQYF.

The rearrangement uses TRBV28 and TRBJ2-3; D ambiguous. The V and J ends lost 6 bases and 0 bases respectively, with 16 bases between them. Germline values: CDR1 MDHEN, CDR2 SYDVKM. The CDR3 has 16 amino acids. In DNA form, the CDR3 reads TGTGCCAGCAGCAACGATAAACAGCTCAGCACAGATACGCAGTATTTT. Its protein product is CASSNDKQLSTDTQYF.

With respect to this clonotype: A much larger clone lies a single base off, so this may be a read error. The V call is TRBV7-3, the J call TRBJ2-7; 7 nucleotides agree with TRBD1. Trimming removed 8 bases from V and 4 bases from J; junction bases left unmatched: 11. Germline loops: CDR1 SGHTA, CDR2 FQGTGA. There are 14 residues in the CDR3. CDR3 DNA sequence: TGTGCCAGCGCACTTACCGGGACAGCGTACGAGCAGTACTTC. It encodes CASALTGTAYEQYF.

The J gene is TRBJ2-3, the V gene TRBV4-1, with D perhaps TRBD2 (6 bases). The V gene lost 3 bases and the J gene lost 2 bases, with 18 bases spanning the gap. The CDR3 consists of 17 residues. In germline, CDR1 is MGHRA, CDR2 YSYEKL. CDR3 loop: CASSQGNLAEYTDTQYF. CDR3 nucleotides: TGCGCCAGCAGCCAGGGCAACTTAGCGGAGTACACAGATACGCAGTATTTT.

This clonotype showed up many times. The rearrangement uses TRBV6-2 or TRBV6-3 and TRBJ1-5; D is unclear. The CDR3 contains 13 residues. Germline CDR1 reads MNHEY; CDR2 reads SVGEGT. V dropped 7 bases and J dropped 0 bases, with 7 bases sitting between them. CDR3 nucleotides: TGTGCCAGCACTGGGTTTAGCAATCAGCCCCAGCATTTT. This gives the protein CASTGFSNQPQHF.

This clonotype was seen many times. This rearrangement joins TRBV7-2 to TRBJ1-2; D is ambiguous. V was clipped by 5 bases and J by 0 bases, with 7 bases between them. This CDR3 spans 13 amino acids. Germline CDR1 is SGHTA and CDR2 is FQGNSA. As DNA, the CDR3 is TGTGCCAGCAGCCCCGAACCTAACTATGGCTACACCTTC. Its translation: CASSPEPNYGYTF.

This clonotype was recorded a few times. V usage is TRBV5-5 and J usage is TRBJ2-1; a possible D gene is TRBD1 (7 bases). The CDR3 runs to 15 residues. The germline CDR1 and CDR2 sequences are SGHKS and YYEKEE (reference sequence). Trimming pared 4 bases from V and 1 base from J, leaving 12 bases between. CDR3 DNA sequence: TGTGCCAGCAGCAACCAGGGGGGATCCTACAATGAGCAGTTCTTC. Amino acids: CASSNQGGSYNEQFF.

As regards this clonotype: The junction departs from germline at one end; a sequencing error may be responsible. V is TRBV27 and J is TRBJ2-1, with TRBD1 identical over 7 bases. The length of the CDR3 is 13 residues. Germline assignment: CDR1 MNHEY and CDR2 SMNVEV (reference sequence). CDR3 DNA: TGTGCCTGCAGTTTGAGGGGGCCCAATGAGCAGTTCTTC. Protein product: CACSLRGPNEQFF.

This clonotype was recorded many times. The chain links TRBV7-8 to TRBJ2-3; TRBD2 agrees at 14 bases. This CDR3 contains 18 residues. Germline V gene lookup returns CDR1 SGHVS and CDR2 FQNEAQ. After removal of 5 bases from V and 4 bases from J, the junction contained 11 bases not matched to a gene. The CDR3 sequence: CASSDGTSGGPAPDTQYF. The CDR3 nucleotides read TGTGCCAGCAGCGACGGGACTAGCGGGGGCCCTGCCCCAGATACGCAGTATTTT.

This clonotype appeared many times. This chain connects TRBV14 to TRBJ2-4; TRBD1 matches at 10 bases. V shed 4 bases and J 15 bases; nucleotides not matched to a gene: 6. CDR1 SGHDN and CDR2 FVKESK come from the germline V gene. The CDR3 covers 12 residues. DNA for the CDR3: TGTGCCAGCAGCCCCGGGACAGGGGTCCTGTACTTC. Encoded protein: CASSPGTGVLYF. Looking up the rest from reference TRBV14 and TRBJ2-4 gives the full variable domain: EAGVTQFPSHSVIEKGQTVTLRCDPISGHDNLYWYRRVMGKEIKFLLHFVKESKQDESGMPNNRFLAERTGGTYSTLKVQPAELEDSGVYFCASSPGTGVLYFGAGTRLSVL.

Comments on this clonotype: A read error may produce the germline difference seen at one junction end. The J gene is TRBJ2-1, the V gene TRBV4-1; tentatively, D is TRBD1 or TRBD2 (5 bases each). From germline, CDR1 is MGHRA and CDR2 YSYEKL. The CDR3 loop spans 15 amino acids. Written as DNA, the CDR3 is TGCGCCAGCAGCAATCCCCAGGGACGAGATATTGAGCTGATCTTC. Its translation: CASSNPQGRDIELIF.